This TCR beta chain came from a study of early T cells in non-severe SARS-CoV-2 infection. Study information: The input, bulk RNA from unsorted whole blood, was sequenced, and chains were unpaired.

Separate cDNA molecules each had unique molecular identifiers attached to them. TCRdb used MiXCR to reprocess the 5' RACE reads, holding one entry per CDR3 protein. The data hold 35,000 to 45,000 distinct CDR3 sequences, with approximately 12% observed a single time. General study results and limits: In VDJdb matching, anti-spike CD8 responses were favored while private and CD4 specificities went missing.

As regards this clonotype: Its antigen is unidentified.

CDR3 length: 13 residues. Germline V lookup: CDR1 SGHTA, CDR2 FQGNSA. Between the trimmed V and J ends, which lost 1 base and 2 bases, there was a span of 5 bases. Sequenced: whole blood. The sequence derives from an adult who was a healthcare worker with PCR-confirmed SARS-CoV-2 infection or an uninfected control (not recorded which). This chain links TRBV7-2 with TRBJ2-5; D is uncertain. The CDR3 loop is CASSLGGQETQYF. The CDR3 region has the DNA TGTGCCAGCAGCTTAGGGGGTCAAGAGACCCAGTACTTC.